Below, 26 T cell receptor beta chains from the same sample are listed, as sequenced in a study of blood T cell repertoires in COVID-19. Using immunoSEQ multiplex PCR, the repertoire was profiled, and TCRdb retains in-frame clones only, with some absent. The sample records about 130,000 clones, more than 70% being singletons. The source material was peripheral blood. These TCRs come from a human donor in a cohort sampled during active COVID-19.

This clone was counted a single time. The CDR3 spells CASSLLAGGDEQFF. DNA of the CDR3: TGTGCCAGCAGCCTTCTAGCTGGTGGGGATGAGCAGTTCTTC. The chain recombines TRBV5-5 with TRBJ2-1, with D possibly being TRBD2 (5 bases). This CDR3 region has 14 residues. Between the trimmed V and J ends, which lost 4 bases and 8 bases, there was a span of 16 bases. Per the germline V gene, CDR1 is SGHKS and CDR2 is YYEKEE (reference sequence). The complete variable domain, with remaining parts taken from reference TRBV5-5 and TRBJ2-1, reads DAGVTQSPTHLIKTRGQQVTLRCSPISGHKSVSWYQQVLGQGPQFIFQYYEKEERGRGNFPDRFSARQFPNYSSELNVNALLLGDSALYLCASSLLAGGDEQFFGPGTRLTVL.

This chain connects TRBV10-3 to TRBJ2-5, with TRBD1 matching 7 bases. The CDR3 loop spans 15 amino acids. With V trimmed by 8 bases and J by 1 base, 10 bases remained unmatched. Germline CDR1 reads ENHRY; CDR2 reads SYGVKD. In nucleotides, the CDR3 is TGTGCCATCTGGGACAGCCAACGCCCCCAAGAGACCCAGTACTTC. Protein: CAIWDSQRPQETQYF.

V gene TRBV7-9 combines with J gene TRBJ1-4; 8 bases are a match to TRBD1. The ends lost 10 bases at V and 7 bases at J; junction bases unmatched: 8. The CDR3 runs 13 residues. CDR1 is SEHNR, CDR2 FQNEAQ, per germline (reference sequence). The CDR3 reads CAIDPGGSEKLFF. DNA for the CDR3: TGTGCCATCGACCCAGGGGGCAGTGAAAAACTGTTTTTT.

CDR3: CASRGQGANYGYTF. DNA of the CDR3: TGTGCCAGCAGGGGACAGGGTGCTAACTATGGCTACACCTTC. The chain uses TRBV6-5 and TRBJ1-2; 9 bases line up with TRBD1. V was pared by 6 bases and J by 0 bases, with 2 bases of the junction left unmatched. From germline, CDR1 is MNHEY and CDR2 SVGAGI. This CDR3 has 14 residues.

This chain uses TRBV30 with TRBJ1-1; maybe TRBD1 (5 bases). V lost 4 bases, J lost 5 bases, and 14 bases lay in between. This CDR3 spans 13 amino acids. Per the germline V gene, CDR1 is GTSNPN and CDR2 is SVGIG (reference sequence). For the CDR3, the DNA is TGTGCCTGGACAACTAACCGGGGGACTGAAGCTTTCTTT. It codes for CAWTTNRGTEAFF.

This chain connects TRBV12-3 or TRBV12-4 to TRBJ2-2; D unclear. The ends were cut back, 7 bases at V and 3 bases at J, with 6 bases in the middle. The CDR3 extends over 12 amino acids. CDR3 sequence reads: CASNRDTGELFF. CDR3 bases: TGTGCCAGCAATAGAGACACCGGGGAGCTGTTTTTT.

This clone has only a few counts. The chain recombines TRBV24-1 with TRBJ2-7; D not resolved. Per the germline V gene, CDR1 is KGHDR and CDR2 is SFDVKD. V lost 7 bases, J lost 5 bases, and 8 bases lay in between. The CDR3 has 11 residues. The CDR3 DNA reads as TGTGCCACCAGGCTAGGTCACGAGCAGTACTTC. Amino acid sequence: CATRLGHEQYF.

The rearrangement uses TRBV18 and TRBJ2-5, with TRBD1 as a possible D gene (6 bases). CDR1 is KGHSH, CDR2 LQKENI, per germline. This CDR3 is built from 13 residues. Trimming left V 5 bases short and J 5 bases short, with 12 bases between. The chain's CDR3 is CASSFRQVETQYF. The CDR3 DNA sequence: TGTGCCAGCTCATTCCGACAGGTGGAGACCCAGTACTTC.

The chain is built from TRBV29-1 and TRBJ2-3; TRBD2 might be the D (6 bases). Trimming stripped 6 bases from V and 0 bases from J, with 13 bases between. CDR3 length equals 14 residues. Germline assignment: CDR1 SQVTM and CDR2 ANQGSEA. CDR3 bases: TGCAGCGTGGGGCATACTAGCAGCACAGATACGCAGTATTTT. Its protein product is CSVGHTSSTDTQYF.

The chain uses TRBV11-2 and TRBJ2-1; possibly TRBD1 for D (6 bases). V was pared by 5 bases and J by 6 bases, with 14 bases between. Per germline, CDR1 SGHAT and CDR2 FQNNGV. The CDR3 spans 14 residues. CDR3 DNA sequence: TGTGCCAGCAGCCCCCTGAGGGGGACCAATGAGCAGTTCTTC. Its translation is CASSPLRGTNEQFF.

The CDR3 spells CASIERGIDYGYTF. The CDR3 coding sequence is TGTGCCAGTATCGAGCGGGGGATCGACTATGGCTACACCTTC. The chain is built from TRBV19 and TRBJ1-2; a weak D match, TRBD1 (5 bases). Germline V gene lookup returns CDR1 LNHDA and CDR2 SQIVND (reference sequence). This CDR3 spans 14 amino acids. The V end was cut by 7 bases, the J end by 3 bases, with 15 bases between.

The rearrangement uses TRBV5-6 and TRBJ1-5, with D possibly being TRBD1 (5 bases). Germline V lookup: CDR1 SGHDT, CDR2 YYEEEE. CDR3 size: 15 residues. V was trimmed by 4 bases and J by 4 bases, leaving 15 bases between them. CDR3 in DNA: TGTGCCAGCAGCGGTAGGACAACGCCTAATCAGCCCCAGCATTTT. This encodes CASSGRTTPNQPQHF.

In its sample, this clone was seen once. The rearrangement uses TRBV5-1 and TRBJ2-5, with D maybe TRBD2 (5 bases). V was pared by 4 bases and J by 2 bases, with 18 bases between. CDR1 and CDR2 from the germline V gene are SGHRS and YFSETQ. This CDR3 spans 16 amino acids. CDR3 DNA: TGCGCCAGCAGCCCGAAAATAAGGACTGCTCAAGAGACCCAGTACTTC. It specifies CASSPKIRTAQETQYF.

The table lists this clone with a few counts. The chain has TRBV2 and TRBJ2-7; the match to TRBD2 covers 9 bases. Trimming at V came to 6 bases and at J to 2 bases, leaving 8 bases not matched to a gene. This CDR3 has 15 residues. Germline values: CDR1 SNHLY, CDR2 FYNNEI. The CDR3 bases are TGTGCCAGCAGGACCTCTCCTAGCGGGGCCTACGAGCAGTACTTC. It is translated as CASRTSPSGAYEQYF.

V usage is TRBV4-1 and J usage is TRBJ1-2; tentatively, D is TRBD1 (5 bases). V lost 4 bases, J lost 2 bases, and 17 bases lay in between. The CDR3 contains 16 residues. Germline V gene sequence: CDR1 MGHRA, CDR2 YSYEKL. The CDR3 DNA follows: TGCGCCAGCAGCCGCTCTGCGGGGCAGTCAAACTATGGCTACACCTTC. This translates into CASSRSAGQSNYGYTF.

CDR3 region: CATSKTRAVETNIQYF. CDR3 bases: TGTGCCACCAGCAAAACCAGGGCGGTGGAAACCAACATTCAGTACTTC. The V call is TRBV15, the J call TRBJ2-4, with TRBD1 as a possible D gene (5 bases). Trimming left V 4 bases short and J 7 bases short, with 20 bases between. This CDR3 region has 16 residues. The germline CDR1 and CDR2 sequences are LNHNV and YYDKDF (reference sequence).

The chain couples TRBV20-1 to TRBJ1-2, with D maybe TRBD1 (5 bases). The ends were cut back, 3 bases at V and 7 bases at J, with 12 bases in the middle. This CDR3 region has 12 residues. Germline V CDR1 and CDR2: DFQATT, SNEGSKA (reference sequence). CDR3 amino acids: CSASEGLGGYTF. CDR3 bases: TGCAGTGCTAGTGAGGGACTGGGTGGCTACACCTTC.

The chain employs TRBV7-8 and TRBJ2-1, with 7 nucleotides matching TRBD1. V was pared by 2 bases and J by 4 bases, with 8 bases of the junction left unmatched. CDR1 SGHVS and CDR2 FQNEAQ come from the germline V gene. This CDR3 spans 16 amino acids. In DNA, the CDR3 is TGTGCCAGCAGCTTACGGAGGACAGGTCTGTACAATGAGCAGTTCTTC. Protein: CASSLRRTGLYNEQFF.

This clone was counted once. This chain links TRBV15 with TRBJ2-1; the D gene is possibly TRBD1 (5 bases). The V gene's germline CDR1 is LNHNV and CDR2 YYDKDF (reference sequence). The CDR3 contains 14 residues. The germline V and J ends were trimmed by 1 base and 4 bases, with 8 bases remaining between them. For the CDR3, the DNA is TGTGCCACCAGCAGAGGACAGCTATACAATGAGCAGTTCTTC. This translates into CATSRGQLYNEQFF.

V is TRBV27 and J is TRBJ1-2; possibly TRBD1 for D (5 bases). The CDR3 totals 15 residues. V was shortened by 5 bases and J by 0 bases, with 13 bases between the two germline ends. Germline CDR1 reads MNHEY; CDR2 reads SMNVEV (reference sequence). CDR3 protein: CASSPSTVANYGYTF. CDR3 in DNA: TGTGCCAGCAGTCCATCGACAGTAGCTAACTATGGCTACACCTTC.

This clone is a singleton in its sample. The rearrangement links TRBV19 to TRBJ2-1, with D unresolved. The CDR3 totals 16 residues. V shed 3 bases and J shed 4 bases, with 16 bases lying between them. Germline assignment: CDR1 LNHDA and CDR2 SQIVND (reference sequence). In DNA, the CDR3 is TGTGCCAGTAGTATCCGACTTAGAGAGAGATACAATGAGCAGTTCTTC. It translates to CASSIRLRERYNEQFF.

V usage is TRBV7-2 and J usage is TRBJ2-7; the D is unclear. The germline V gene encodes CDR1 SGHTA and CDR2 FQGNSA. The V gene lost 4 bases and the J gene lost 4 bases, with 11 bases spanning the gap. This CDR3 comprises 13 residues. For the CDR3, the DNA is TGTGCCAGCAGCTCCTCCCCCCTTTACGAGCAGTACTTC. This sequence encodes CASSSSPLYEQYF.

The CDR3 spells CASSLEGGVEGIEGPPDTQYF. CDR3 DNA sequence: TGTGCCAGCAGCTTAGAAGGTGGGGTGGAGGGTATCGAGGGCCCCCCAGATACGCAGTATTTT. The chain couples TRBV13 to TRBJ2-3, with a tentative D call TRBD2 (6 bases). The germline V and J ends were trimmed by 1 base and 4 bases, with 30 bases remaining between them. Per the germline V gene, CDR1 is PRHDT and CDR2 is FYEKMQ (reference sequence). This CDR3 contains 21 residues.

The genes are TRBV12-5 and TRBJ1-1; D ambiguous. Germline lookup yields CDR1 LGHNT and CDR2 FRNRAP. The CDR3 sequence is 13 residues long. V was cut by 6 bases and J by 6 bases, with 14 bases left in between. The CDR3 protein is CASGGEIAPEAFF. Here the CDR3 DNA reads TGTGCTAGTGGCGGCGAAATAGCACCTGAAGCTTTCTTT.

This chain uses TRBV30 with TRBJ2-7; no reliable D call. V shed 0 bases and J shed 4 bases, with 19 bases lying between them. The CDR3 is 16 residues long. From germline, CDR1 is GTSNPN and CDR2 SVGIG (reference sequence). DNA for the CDR3: TGTGCCTGGAGTGTCGCCCAAGAGTCCCCCGGGTACGAGCAGTACTTC. Translation gives CAWSVAQESPGYEQYF.

V and J are TRBV30 and TRBJ2-1; TRBD2 matches 9 bases. The J segment lost 7 bases and the V segment lost 3 bases, leaving 10 bases of the junction unmatched. CDR1 and CDR2 (germline): GTSNPN, SVGIG (reference sequence). The CDR3 totals 15 residues. The CDR3 bases are TGTGCCTGGAGCGATCCGGGACTAGCTATAAATGAGCAGTTCTTC. As protein: CAWSDPGLAINEQFF.